This T cell receptor (beta chain) is from a study of HIV-infected children after antiretroviral therapy interruption. Study information: Most participating children were previously exposed to EBV and CMV. Weeks 0, 12, interruption end (24 or 48), and about 3 years post-study gave interruption-arm samples.

Findings and limits, study-wide: Naive CD4+ sequences overlapped less between time points once interruption began.

This CDR3 has 15 residues. Treatment specified: PENTA 11 planned treatment interruption arm or continuous ART arm. Memory CD8+ CD45RO+ CD45RA- T cells were FACS-sorted from thawed PBMCs. Details on this clonotype: Antigen specificity is unknown.

The TCR library was built from RNA with a 3' RACE protocol and unique molecular identifiers. TCRdb independently ran MiXCR on the 3' RACE reads; one entry per CDR3 protein. The table has fewer than 7,500 distinct CDR3 sequences, 15% to 20% seen once. The starting material was CD45RO+ CD8+ T cells from PBMCs, pooled from several time points, obtained from a donor given antiretroviral therapy, either interrupted or continuous. Subset in this sample: memory CD8+ CD45RO+ CD45RA- T cells. This chain joins TRBV21-1 and TRBJ2-7; the tabulated D call, TRBD2, remains unverified against the DNA. TRBV21-1 is labeled a pseudogene. The sequence was obtained from a pool of human donors with HIV. The chain's CDR3 is CASSRAGTSPSEQYF. CDR3 nucleotides: TGTGCCAGCAGCAGAGCCGGGACTAGCCCTAGCGAGCAGTACTTC.